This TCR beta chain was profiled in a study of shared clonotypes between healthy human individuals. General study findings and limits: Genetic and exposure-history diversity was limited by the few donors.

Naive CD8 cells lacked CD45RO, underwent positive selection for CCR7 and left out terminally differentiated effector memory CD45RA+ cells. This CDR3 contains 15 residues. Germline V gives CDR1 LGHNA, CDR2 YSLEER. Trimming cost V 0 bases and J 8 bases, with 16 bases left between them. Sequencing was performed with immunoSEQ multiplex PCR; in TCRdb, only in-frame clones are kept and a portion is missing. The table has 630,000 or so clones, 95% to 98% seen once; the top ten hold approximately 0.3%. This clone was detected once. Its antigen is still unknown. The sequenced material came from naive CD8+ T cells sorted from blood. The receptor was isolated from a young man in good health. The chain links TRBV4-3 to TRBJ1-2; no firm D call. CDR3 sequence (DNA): TGCGCCAGCAGCCAAGATCCTGGGAACGCTGGCGGCTACACCTTC. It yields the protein CASSQDPGNAGGYTF.